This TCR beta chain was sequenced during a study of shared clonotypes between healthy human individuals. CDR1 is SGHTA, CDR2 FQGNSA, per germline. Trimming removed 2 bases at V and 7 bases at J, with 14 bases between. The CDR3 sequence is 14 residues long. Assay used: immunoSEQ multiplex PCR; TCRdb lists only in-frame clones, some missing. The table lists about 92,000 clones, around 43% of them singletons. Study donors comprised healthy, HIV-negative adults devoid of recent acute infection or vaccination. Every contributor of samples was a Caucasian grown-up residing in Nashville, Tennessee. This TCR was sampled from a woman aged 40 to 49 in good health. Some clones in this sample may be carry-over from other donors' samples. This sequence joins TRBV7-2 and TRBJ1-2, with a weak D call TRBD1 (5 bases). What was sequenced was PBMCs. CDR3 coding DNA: TGTGCCAGCAGCTTATCACAGGTCAAGGGTGGCTACACCTTC. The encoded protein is CASSLSQVKGGYTF. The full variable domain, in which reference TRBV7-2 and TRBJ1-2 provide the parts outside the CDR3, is GAGVSQSPSNKVTEKGKDVELRCDPISGHTALYWYRQSLGQGLEFLIYFQGNSAPDKSGLPSDRFSAERTGGSVSTLTIQRTQQEDSAVYLCASSLSQVKGGYTFGSGTRLTVV.